This T cell receptor beta chain was found in a study of patients and donors after allogeneic stem cell transplantation. A single record per CDR3 protein comes from TCRdb applying MiXCR to the RT-PCR reads. The sample lists about 960,000 distinct CDR3 sequences; over 15% were seen once. CDR1 is KGHDR, CDR2 SFDVKD, per germline. CDR3 length equals 15 residues. The V gene lost 4 bases and the J gene lost 5 bases, with 14 bases spanning the gap. V usage is TRBV24-1 and J usage is TRBJ1-5; D is perhaps TRBD1 (5 bases). The sequenced sample was blood, either unsorted or a sorted T cell fraction (not recorded which). The receptor comes from a human donor who was either an allogeneic HSCT recipient or a stem cell or donor lymphocyte infusion donor (not recorded which). It is not recorded whose cells these are; they may come from a transplant donor. The CDR3 loop reads CATSDRDGSYQPQHF. The CDR3 nucleotides are TGTGCCACCAGTGACCGGGACGGTTCCTATCAGCCCCAGCATTTT.